A single TCR beta chain is shown here with its context. Its antigen is not known. This sample was taken from a study of blood T cells in healthy people across ages. Regarding the study as a whole: It was found that TCR beta diversity correlated strongly with the percentage of naive T cells. Considered underestimates were the diversity estimates obtained from one million T cells.

With a J-beta primer mix and a sample-barcoded 5' primer, a second PCR ran roughly 6 to 11 cycles. One entry per CDR3 protein, called by TCRdb with MiXCR from the 5' RACE reads. The data contain approximately 800,000 distinct CDR3 sequences, roughly 50% of them singletons. This CDR3 comprises 14 residues. The V and J ends lost 3 bases and 1 base respectively, with 9 bases between them. The germline V gene has CDR1 GTSNPN and CDR2 SVGIG (reference sequence). The material sequenced was blood. The clonotype originates from a man aged 35 to 55 in good health. The chain joins TRBV30 to TRBJ1-4; D is unclear. The CDR3 sequence: CAWSKVRTNEKLFF. The CDR3 DNA reads TGTGCCTGGAGCAAAGTGAGAACTAATGAAAAACTGTTTTTT.